This TCR beta chain derives from a study of blood T cells in healthy people across ages. A second PCR, run for about 7 to 11 cycles, used a sample-barcoded 5' primer plus a J-beta primer mix. TCRdb recomputed calls from the 5' RACE reads with MiXCR, one row per CDR3 protein. The sample lists 780,000 or so distinct CDR3 sequences; around a quarter were seen once. Between the trimmed V and J ends, which lost 1 base and 0 bases, there was a span of 16 bases. The CDR3 extends over 17 amino acids. Germline CDR1 reads SGHRS; CDR2 reads YFSETQ. These data were likewise used in another study, on T cells of mothers and their children. According to that study: Each child gave approximately 2.8 million TCR beta CDR3 reads (each mother, over 10 million).

This receptor was identified in a boy younger than 18 in good health. The rearrangement uses TRBV5-1 and TRBJ1-1; D perhaps matches TRBD1 (6 bases). Sample: blood. CDR3 protein: CASSLTTGTKMNTEAFF. CDR3 nucleotide sequence: TGCGCCAGCAGCTTGACGACCGGGACAAAAATGAACACTGAAGCTTTCTTT.